What follows are 18 T cell receptor beta chains derived from one specimen sequenced in a study of glioma-infiltrating T cells after dendritic cell vaccination. Produced via immunoSEQ multiplex PCR; TCRdb's table is partial and in-frame only. The table records around 89,000 clones, 70% to 90% of them present only once. The sequenced sample was blood, obtained before dendritic cell vaccination. The receptors were sampled from a human donor with glioblastoma.

The chain uses TRBV7-6 and TRBJ2-2, with TRBD2 matching 7 bases. The germline V gene encodes CDR1 SGHVS and CDR2 FNYEAQ. The CDR3 runs to 16 residues. J was trimmed by 0 bases and V by 4 bases; bases with no gene match: 5. The CDR3 sequence is CASSSPSGPNTGELFF. The CDR3, as DNA: TGTGCCAGCAGCTCACCTAGCGGACCGAACACCGGGGAGCTGTTTTTT.

CDR3 sequence: CASSASGRFQETQYF. The CDR3 DNA sequence: TGTGCCAGCAGCGCCAGCGGGAGGTTCCAAGAGACCCAGTACTTC. The chain recombines TRBV9 with TRBJ2-5; 9 bases fit TRBD2. Germline lookup yields CDR1 SGDLS and CDR2 YYNGEE. This CDR3 comprises 15 residues. Germline trimming cut 3 bases from V and 1 base from J; bases unmatched to any gene: 4. Full variable domain (rest looked up from reference TRBV9 and TRBJ2-5): DSGVTQTPKHLITATGQRVTLRCSPRSGDLSVYWYQQSLDQGLQFLIQYYNGEERAKGNILERFSAQQFPDLHSELNLSSLELGDSALYFCASSASGRFQETQYFGPGTRLLVL.

The chain carries TRBV7-2 and TRBJ2-1; TRBD1 matches at 11 bases. Germline trimming cut 1 base from V and 0 bases from J; bases unmatched to any gene: 5. CDR1 is SGHTA and CDR2 is FQGNSA in the germline V gene. The CDR3 extends over 18 amino acids. As DNA, the CDR3 is TGTGCCAGCAGCTTAGTGTTTGGGACAGGGGGCTCCTACAATGAGCAGTTCTTC. Translated: CASSLVFGTGGSYNEQFF.

The sample holds one count of this clone. J is TRBJ1-5 and V is TRBV15; D ambiguous. This CDR3 is built from 15 residues. V was shortened by 0 bases and J by 5 bases, with 11 bases between the two germline ends. CDR1 is LNHNV and CDR2 is YYDKDF in the germline V gene (reference sequence). The DNA for the CDR3 is TGTGCCACCAGCAGAGATCGAGTGGAGGATCAGCCCCAGCATTTT. Protein: CATSRDRVEDQPQHF.

The chain recombines TRBV6-5 with TRBJ1-4; 7 positions agree with TRBD1. CDR3 size: 14 residues. Germline loops: CDR1 MNHEY, CDR2 SVGAGI. Trimming cost V 6 bases and J 4 bases; bases outside gene matches: 5. CDR3 nucleotides: TGTGCCAGCAGGTCGACAGGGCATAATGAAAAACTGTTTTTT. It translates to CASRSTGHNEKLFF.

The rearrangement joins TRBV27 to TRBJ1-1, with D unresolved. V lost 3 bases to trimming and J lost 1 base, with 12 bases between them. CDR3 size: 15 residues. Per germline, CDR1 MNHEY and CDR2 SMNVEV (reference sequence). CDR3 coding DNA: TGTGCCAGCAGTTTTAGATTGCGGCCGAACACTGAAGCTTTCTTT. Protein: CASSFRLRPNTEAFF.

The chain links TRBV7-2 to TRBJ2-4; 7 bases agree with TRBD2. CDR1 SGHTA and CDR2 FQGNSA come from the germline V gene. The CDR3 covers 14 residues. J gave up 8 bases and V 2 bases, and 6 bases lay outside the gene matches. The CDR3 region has the DNA TGTGCCAGCAGCTTAATGGGGGGGGTGGACATTCAGTACTTC. Translating it yields CASSLMGGVDIQYF.

This chain connects TRBV30 to TRBJ2-2; 7 positions match TRBD2. The CDR3 runs to 14 residues. Germline lookup yields CDR1 GTSNPN and CDR2 SVGIG (reference sequence). V shed 4 bases and J 4 bases; nucleotides not matched to a gene: 6. CDR3 sequence: CAWTGGKGTGELFF. The CDR3 region has the DNA TGTGCCTGGACCGGGGGGAAAGGCACCGGGGAGCTGTTTTTT.

The chain links TRBV13 to TRBJ2-5; D perhaps matches TRBD2 (6 bases). With the DNA end fitting TRBJ2-7 better, the J assignment may be wrong. The CDR3 totals 15 residues. CDR1 and CDR2 from the germline V gene are PRHDT and FYEKMQ (reference sequence). CDR3 coding DNA: TGTGCCAGCAGCAAAGGGAGACGGGAGATCGACGAGCAGTACTTC. It translates to CASSKGRREIDEQYF.

The CDR3 protein is CASSQGGLITKGYTF. The CDR3, as DNA: TGCGCCAGCAGCCAAGGGGGCCTAATAACAAAGGGCTACACCTTC. The chain has TRBV4-1 and TRBJ1-2, with D possibly TRBD1 on 5 matching bases. Germline CDR1 is MGHRA and CDR2 is YSYEKL. V dropped 1 base and J dropped 8 bases, with 17 bases sitting between them. The CDR3 extends over 15 amino acids.

The chain recombines TRBV6-5 with TRBJ1-2, with D perhaps TRBD1 (5 bases). Germline V gene data show CDR1 as MNHEY and CDR2 as SVGAGI. This CDR3 is built from 15 residues. The V end was cut by 4 bases, the J end by 4 bases, with 16 bases between. DNA of the CDR3: TGTGCCAGCAGTTTCCTCCGACAGAACTTCTATGGCTACACCTTC. Its protein product is CASSFLRQNFYGYTF.

This clone appeared a single time. The chain's CDR3 is CASSLSGTVYNEQFF. DNA of the CDR3: TGTGCCAGCAGCTTATCCGGGACAGTCTACAATGAGCAGTTCTTC. V gene TRBV7-9 combines with J gene TRBJ2-1; 7 bases are shared with TRBD1. This CDR3 is built from 15 residues. After removal of 2 bases from V and 3 bases from J, the junction contained 4 bases not matched to a gene. Germline CDR1 reads SEHNR; CDR2 reads FQNEAQ (reference sequence).

The gene calls are TRBV7-9 and TRBJ2-1; no clear D gene. Germline CDR1 and CDR2: SEHNR and FQNEAQ (reference sequence). The CDR3 runs to 14 residues. With 4 bases removed from V and 9 bases from J, the gap between germline ends came to 16 bases. The CDR3 here is CASSSPGSGGEQFF. The CDR3 nucleotides read TGTGCCAGCAGCTCGCCCGGGTCTGGCGGTGAGCAGTTCTTC.

J is TRBJ2-5 and V is TRBV12-5; possible D gene TRBD2, 5 bases. Germline-derived CDR1 and CDR2 are LGHNT and FRNRAP. Trimming removed 6 bases from V and 5 bases from J, with 7 bases in between. This CDR3 has 11 residues. The CDR3: CASGIAETQYF. The CDR3 DNA sequence: TGTGCTAGTGGCATAGCGGAGACCCAGTACTTC.

This chain connects TRBV5-4 to TRBJ2-1; a possible D gene is TRBD1 (5 bases). Trimming stripped 0 bases from V and 6 bases from J, with 13 bases between. This CDR3 has 15 residues. Germline-derived CDR1 and CDR2 are SGHNT and YYREEE (reference sequence). The CDR3 protein is CASSLVSWGFNEQFF. The CDR3 region has the DNA TGTGCCAGCAGCTTGGTCTCATGGGGCTTCAATGAGCAGTTCTTC.

This clone has a handful of counts. The chain employs TRBV25-1 and TRBJ2-7, with 13 positions matching TRBD2. Germline CDR1 reads MGHDK; CDR2 reads SYGVNS. The CDR3 has 16 amino acids. The V gene end was trimmed by 5 bases and the J gene end by 3 bases; junction bases not matched to a gene: 7. CDR3 sequence reads: CASSTGTSGEDYEQYF. Written as DNA, the CDR3 is TGTGCCAGCAGTACTGGGACTAGCGGGGAGGACTACGAGCAGTACTTC.

The rearrangement uses TRBV5-1 and TRBJ2-6; D is possibly TRBD2 (5 bases). CDR3 length equals 16 residues. The V end was cut by 0 bases, the J end by 0 bases, with 7 bases between. Looked up from germline, CDR1 is SGHRS and CDR2 is YFSETQ. This CDR3 is CASSLGRGSGANVLTF. CDR3 DNA: TGCGCCAGCAGCTTGGGACGGGGCTCTGGGGCCAACGTCCTGACTTTC. Filled out from reference TRBV5-1 and TRBJ2-6, the complete variable domain reads KAGVTQTPRYLIKTRGQQVTLSCSPISGHRSVSWYQQTPGQGLQFLFEYFSETQRNKGNFPGRFSGRQFSNSRSEMNVSTLELGDSALYLCASSLGRGSGANVLTFGAGSRLTVL.

The rearrangement joins TRBV15 to TRBJ1-3; 10 bases are a match to TRBD1. This CDR3 contains 17 residues. The germline V gene has CDR1 LNHNV and CDR2 YYDKDF (reference sequence). V shed 2 bases and J 2 bases; nucleotides not matched to a gene: 6. DNA of the CDR3: TGTGCCACCAGCAGACACACCGGGACAGGGGCTGGAAACACCATATATTTT. Translating it yields CATSRHTGTGAGNTIYF.